This T cell receptor (beta chain) was documented in a study of human T cells and chemical hapten exposure. The CDR3 runs to 14 residues. Trimming stripped 3 bases from V and 2 bases from J, with 11 bases between. CDR1 is SGHNT and CDR2 is YYREEE in the germline V gene (reference sequence). Time point specified: patch test 1, 2 weeks after DPC sensitization. Treatment reported: therapeutic diphenylcyclopropenone sensitization with weekly scalp DPC. Phlebotomy was performed prior to application of every patch test. TCRdb fed the RACE reads into MiXCR, producing one record per CDR3 protein. The sample holds some 350,000 distinct CDR3 sequences, approximately 6.3% seen once. This clonotype was counted at least ten times.

Sequences were derived from whole blood, sampled in connection with sensitization to the hapten diphenylcyclopropenone (DPC). The chain joins TRBV5-4 to TRBJ2-5; D is ambiguous. The TCR sequence derives from a woman between 18 and 29 years old with alopecia areata. Some clones in this sample may be carry-over from other donors' samples. The CDR3 sequence is CASSSPEDQETQYF. The CDR3, as DNA: TGTGCCAGCAGCTCCCCGGAAGATCAAGAGACCCAGTACTTC. The full variable domain, in which reference TRBV5-4 and TRBJ2-5 provide the parts outside the CDR3, is ETGVTQSPTHLIKTRGQQVTLRCSSQSGHNTVSWYQQALGQGPQFIFQYYREEENGRGNFPPRFSGLQFPNYSSELNVNALELDDSALYLCASSSPEDQETQYFGPGTRLLVL.